The rows below give T cell receptor beta chains drawn from one sample of a study of blood T cell repertoires in COVID-19. The assay was immunoSEQ multiplex PCR, and TCRdb's table has in-frame clones only and misses some. The profile shows about 120,000 clones, around 86% of them singletons. The sequenced material came from peripheral blood. These receptor sequences come from a man older than 75 with acute or convalescent COVID-19. The CDR3 runs from the conserved cysteine through the conserved F or W. The D gene is left open where the match is weak. Clone size, where shown, is once, few, many, or a class for clones that have expanded.

CDR3nt,CDR3aa,abundance,v_gene,d_gene,j_gene
TGTGCCAGCGGGGGACTTAGCAATCAGCCCCAGCATTTT,CASGGLSNQPQHF,NA,TRBV27,NA,TRBJ1-5
TGTGCCAGCAGTTTGGGACTAGCGGGAGTAAAAGAGACCCAGTACTTC,CASSLGLAGVKETQYF,NA,TRBV27,TRBD2,TRBJ2-5
TGTGCCAGCAGCTTAGCCCCTCTAGCGGGGGGTCAAGATACGCAGTATTTT,CASSLAPLAGGQDTQYF,NA,TRBV7-6,TRBD2,TRBJ2-3
TGTGCCAGCTCACCAGAACGGGTACCGTTGTACGATGAGCAGTTCTTC,CASSPERVPLYDEQFF,NA,TRBV18,NA,TRBJ2-1
TGCGCCAGCAGCGTTACAGGGGCGGGGTACACTGAAGCTTTCTTT,CASSVTGAGYTEAFF,NA,TRBV5-1,TRBD1,TRBJ1-1
TGTGCCACCCCAAAGCGGGCCGGACTAGGGGACACCGGGGAGCTGTTTTTT,CATPKRAGLGDTGELFF,NA,TRBV19,TRBD2,TRBJ2-2
TGTGCCAGCAGCCTGGAGCAGGGAGAGACCCAGTACTTC,CASSLEQGETQYF,NA,TRBV5-4,NA,TRBJ2-5
TGTGCCAGTAGCACCAGGACTAACCGAGGGACCGGGGAGCTGTTTTTT,CASSTRTNRGTGELFF,once,TRBV19,NA,TRBJ2-2
TGTGCCAGCAGCATGGGACTAGCGGGGGTTCGAAATGAGCAGTTCTTC,CASSMGLAGVRNEQFF,NA,TRBV3-1/TRBV3-2,TRBD2,TRBJ2-1
TGTGCCAGCAGCGCCTTACAGGGGAGGAATGGCTACACCTTC,CASSALQGRNGYTF,few,TRBV13,TRBD1,TRBJ1-2
TGCGCCAGCAGCTTGGGAACCCCAACAGGGCGCTCTGGAAACACCATATATTTT,CASSLGTPTGRSGNTIYF,NA,TRBV5-1,NA,TRBJ1-3
TGTGCCAGCAGCCCAGGGGGAGCCGGGGAGCTGTTTTTT,CASSPGGAGELFF,NA,TRBV5-4,TRBD1,TRBJ2-2
TGTGCCAGCAGTGCGGGATACTATGGCTACACCTTC,CASSAGYYGYTF,NA,TRBV7-9,NA,TRBJ1-2
TGTGCCAGCAGCCTCACGATGGGGCCCGGCAATGAGCAGTTCTTC,CASSLTMGPGNEQFF,NA,TRBV3-1/TRBV3-2,NA,TRBJ2-1
TGTGCCAGCAGTTTCGCGGGAGGCAATGAGCAGTTCTTC,CASSFAGGNEQFF,NA,TRBV27,TRBD2,TRBJ2-1
TGTGCCAGCAGTCCGCACAGGGATTTTAATTCACCCCTCCACTTT,CASSPHRDFNSPLHF,NA,TRBV27,NA,TRBJ1-6
TGTGCCAGCGCATTCACAGGGCGTCAAGAAGAGACCCAGTACTTC,CASAFTGRQEETQYF,NA,TRBV7-2,NA,TRBJ2-5
TGTGCCAGCAGCTTAGCGAGGGGGAGATACCCTGAAGCTTTCTTT,CASSLARGRYPEAFF,NA,TRBV7-8,NA,TRBJ1-1
TGTGCCTTCTACCAGCCGGGGGACAATGAGCAGTTCTTC,CAFYQPGDNEQFF,NA,TRBV5-4,NA,TRBJ2-1
TGTGCCAGCTCACCGAGGACAAGCTCCTACAATGAGCAGTTCTTC,CASSPRTSSYNEQFF,NA,TRBV18,NA,TRBJ2-1
TGTGCCAGCAGCGGATTGGACAGGGGTAGGGAAAAACTGTTTTTT,CASSGLDRGREKLFF,once,TRBV9,TRBD1,TRBJ1-4
TGTGCCAGCAGTAAGTCTACCACAGTAAATCAGCCCCAGCATTTT,CASSKSTTVNQPQHF,NA,TRBV2,NA,TRBJ1-5
TGTGCCAGCAGCTTAGACAGGACCGGAAACACCATATATTTT,CASSLDRTGNTIYF,NA,TRBV11-1,NA,TRBJ1-3
TGTGCCACCAGCAGGCCTACCACAGGGAATAATTCACCCCTCCACTTT,CATSRPTTGNNSPLHF,NA,TRBV15,NA,TRBJ1-6
TGTGCCAGCAGCTTACAGACTAGCAATGAGCAGTTCTTC,CASSLQTSNEQFF,NA,TRBV7-3,NA,TRBJ2-1
TGTGCCAGCAGCTTAGGGTTGGACAGTGACGGCTACACCTTC,CASSLGLDSDGYTF,NA,TRBV11-2,NA,TRBJ1-2
TGCGCCAGCAGCTTGGGTCAGGCCGTCTCTGGAAACACCATATATTTT,CASSLGQAVSGNTIYF,once,TRBV5-1,NA,TRBJ1-3
TGTGCCAGCAGCCCAACCCGAGACATAAACACTGAAGCTTTCTTT,CASSPTRDINTEAFF,NA,TRBV3-1/TRBV3-2,NA,TRBJ1-1
TGCGCCAGCAGCTTGCCCCAGGGTGGTAATGAAAAACTGTTTTTT,CASSLPQGGNEKLFF,NA,TRBV5-1,NA,TRBJ1-4
TGCGCCAGCAGTGAGAAGAGGGATACTGAAGCTTTCTTT,CASSEKRDTEAFF,few,TRBV10-2,NA,TRBJ1-1
TGTGCCAGCGGCGGGGGGGGCTCCGAGACCCAGTACTTC,CASGGGGSETQYF,NA,TRBV6-5,TRBD2,TRBJ2-5
TGCGCCAGCAGCCTGGGACAGGCGACGGTAGGGCAGCTCAATGAGCAGTTCTTC,CASSLGQATVGQLNEQFF,NA,TRBV5-1,TRBD1,TRBJ2-1
TGTGCCAGCAGACTGACTAGCGGCTTAATTTACTTC,CASRLTSGLIYF,NA,TRBV6-5,TRBD2,TRBJ2-7
TGCGCCAGCAGGAACATTACAGTGAACACTGAAGCTTTCTTT,CASRNITVNTEAFF,NA,TRBV5-1,NA,TRBJ1-1
TGTGCTAGCAGCCAGGGACTAGCGGGAGACGAGCAGTACTTC,CASSQGLAGDEQYF,NA,TRBV7-7,TRBD2,TRBJ2-7
TGTGCCATCAGCGGTCCGGTAGTGGGGACAGGGGCCCAAGTGGGCGACAATGAGCAGTTCTTC,CAISGPVVGTGAQVGDNEQFF,NA,TRBV10-3,TRBD1,TRBJ2-1
TGTGCCAGCAGTGAAATATCGCGGGGCACAGATACGCAGTATTTT,CASSEISRGTDTQYF,NA,TRBV6-1,NA,TRBJ2-3
TGTGCCAGCAGCCACCAGGGGAAGCCACATAATTCACCCCTCCACTTT,CASSHQGKPHNSPLHF,NA,TRBV3-1/TRBV3-2,NA,TRBJ1-6
TGCGCCAGCAGCTTGGGTCAGGGGGTGAACACCGGGGAGCTGTTTTTT,CASSLGQGVNTGELFF,NA,TRBV5-1,TRBD1,TRBJ2-2
TGTGCCAGCAGCTCCGACACCCCTTGGCTGAACACTGAAGCTTTCTTT,CASSSDTPWLNTEAFF,NA,TRBV5-6,NA,TRBJ1-1
TGCGCCAGCAGTCCGGGACACCAAAGATCACCCCTCCACTTT,CASSPGHQRSPLHF,NA,TRBV5-1,NA,TRBJ1-6
TGTGCCAGCAGCTTATGGGGGGGCGGAGGCCAGCCCCAGCATTTT,CASSLWGGGGQPQHF,NA,TRBV7-2,NA,TRBJ1-5
TGCAGCGCCGCCTATGGGACATCCACAGATACGCAGTATTTT,CSAAYGTSTDTQYF,few,TRBV29-1,NA,TRBJ2-3
TGTGCCAGCAGCTTAGGAGGCAGGGCGCCGGTTACATACTTC,CASSLGGRAPVTYF,NA,TRBV11-2,NA,TRBJ2-7
TGTGCCAGCAGTTTCTCAGGGCCCTACGAGCAGTACTTC,CASSFSGPYEQYF,NA,TRBV27,NA,TRBJ2-7
TGTGCCACCAGTGCCCTGACAGGGTCCGGCTACACCTTC,CATSALTGSGYTF,NA,TRBV24-1,TRBD1,TRBJ1-2
TGTGCCAGCTCAGGACTAGCGGGGGGGGAGAATGAGCAGTTCTTC,CASSGLAGGENEQFF,NA,TRBV18,TRBD2,TRBJ2-1
TGTGCCACCTTCGGCTCACTTAAAGACATCTATGGCTACACCTTC,CATFGSLKDIYGYTF,NA,TRBV19,NA,TRBJ1-2
TGTGCCACCAGTGATGACACCTCTAACTATGGCTACACCTTC,CATSDDTSNYGYTF,NA,TRBV24-1,NA,TRBJ1-2
TGTGCCAGCAGGCGGGGACAGGGGCAAGAGACCCAGTACTTC,CASRRGQGQETQYF,NA,TRBV5-8,TRBD1,TRBJ2-5
TGTGCCAGCAGCCAAAAGTCGGGATCAGCGTCTGAAGCTTTCTTT,CASSQKSGSASEAFF,NA,TRBV3-1/TRBV3-2,NA,TRBJ1-1
TGTGCCAGCTACTCCAGACTAGCAGACAGAAAAAACATTCAGTACTTC,CASYSRLADRKNIQYF,NA,TRBV2,TRBD2,TRBJ2-4
TGCAGTGCCGACTTGAACACTGAAGCTTTCTTT,CSADLNTEAFF,NA,TRBV20-1,NA,TRBJ1-1
TGTGCCAGCTCACTAAATTATGAGACCCAGTACTTC,CASSLNYETQYF,NA,TRBV18,NA,TRBJ2-5